This is a list of T cell receptor beta chains from one sample in a study of T cell responses to AZD1222 COVID-19 vaccine. TCRdb's copy holds only in-frame clones and misses some; the assay was immunoSEQ multiplex PCR. The sample yields 90,000 to 120,000 clones, 90% to 95% seen once. The sample consisted of peripheral blood, taken on day 0 of AZD1222 vaccination. All receptors come from an adult in good health. CDR3s include the opening cysteine and the closing phenylalanine or tryptophan. Size tells how often a clone was seen (once, few, many) or the class of an expanded clone, and some rows leave it out.

V gene: TRBV4-2
clone size: .
J gene: TRBJ1-6
CDR3 protein: CASSQEQGHRNSPLHF

V gene: TRBV6-5
clone size: .
J gene: TRBJ2-3
CDR3 protein: CASGVVAGGTDTQYF

V gene: TRBV2
clone size: .
J gene: TRBJ1-2
CDR3 protein: CASNLNRDGTNYGYTF

V gene: TRBV19
clone size: .
J gene: TRBJ1-2
CDR3 protein: CASSMVTGYGYTF

V gene: TRBV3-1/TRBV3-2
clone size: few
J gene: TRBJ2-7
CDR3 protein: CASSQGGGTASYEQYF

V gene: TRBV5-1
clone size: .
J gene: TRBJ1-2
CDR3 protein: CASSGVGSGYTF

V gene: TRBV9
clone size: .
J gene: TRBJ1-3
CDR3 protein: CASSALTGDFSGNTIYF

V gene: TRBV19
clone size: .
J gene: TRBJ1-6
CDR3 protein: CASSISQGLEKKGLHF

V gene: TRBV3-1/TRBV3-2
clone size: .
J gene: TRBJ1-3
CDR3 protein: CASSHDGSSGNTIYF

V gene: TRBV4-3
clone size: .
J gene: TRBJ2-2
CDR3 protein: CASSQVRAGELFF

V gene: TRBV9
clone size: once
J gene: TRBJ2-7
CDR3 protein: CASSVAGGTYEQYF

V gene: TRBV7-8
clone size: .
J gene: TRBJ2-1
CDR3 protein: CASSFGRGGYNEQFF

V gene: TRBV5-1
clone size: .
J gene: TRBJ1-1
CDR3 protein: CASSSGLRGNTEAFF

V gene: TRBV6-2/TRBV6-3
clone size: .
J gene: TRBJ2-7
CDR3 protein: CASSYTTGTSGPRVGYEQYF

V gene: TRBV5-5
clone size: .
J gene: TRBJ1-1
CDR3 protein: CASSFGMNTEAFF

V gene: TRBV29-1
clone size: .
J gene: TRBJ2-2
CDR3 protein: CSASGSANTGELFF